Following are 25 T cell receptor beta chains from one sample sequenced in a study of metastatic and nonmetastatic thyroid tumors. TCRdb re-processed the PCR reads through MiXCR. This table holds roughly 72,000 clones, more than 15% found once. Thyroid surgery was preceded by no treatment in any patient. Sequenced sample: blood. The receptors come from a female donor with papillary thyroid cancer or a benign thyroid nodule (not recorded which). Some clones in this sample may be carry-over from other donors' samples.

The rearrangement uses TRBV28 and TRBJ2-7; D gene uncertain. Germline V lookup: CDR1 MDHEN, CDR2 SYDVKM. Trimming took off 4 bases at V and 2 bases at J, with 15 bases between the two ends. CDR3 length: 15 amino acids. Written as DNA, the CDR3 is TGTGCCAGCAGTTCCGGGTTACAAAGGGCCTACGAGCAGTACTTC. It is translated as CASSSGLQRAYEQYF. Combining the CDR3 with reference TRBV28 and TRBJ2-7 gives the whole variable domain DVKVTQSSRYLVKRTGEKVFLECVQDMDHENMFWYRQDPGLGLRLIYFSYDVKMKEKGDIPEGYSVSREKKERFSLILESASTNQTSMYLCASSSGLQRAYEQYFGPGTRLTVT.

This clone was seen ten or more times. J is TRBJ2-1 and V is TRBV9; maybe TRBD2 (5 bases). Germline V gene lookup returns CDR1 SGDLS and CDR2 YYNGEE. V was pared by 0 bases and J by 7 bases, with 17 bases between. The CDR3 is 16 residues long. The CDR3 DNA follows: TGTGCCAGCAGCGTAGGAGGGAGCCCCCCTGGGAATGAGCAGTTCTTC. This codes for CASSVGGSPPGNEQFF.

This clone was seen only a few times. J is TRBJ1-5 and V is TRBV7-8, with TRBD1 identical over 9 bases. CDR3 length: 17 amino acids. Per the germline V gene, CDR1 is SGHVS and CDR2 is FQNEAQ. J gave up 4 bases and V 5 bases, and 12 bases lay outside the gene matches. This CDR3 is CASSAKPRDRVNQPQHF. Written as DNA, the CDR3 is TGTGCCAGCAGCGCAAAACCACGGGACAGGGTTAATCAGCCCCAGCATTTT.

This clone was seen ten or more times. The chain links TRBV4-2 to TRBJ2-7; D unclear. V gave up 1 base and J gave up 2 bases, with 9 bases separating them. The CDR3 spans 14 residues. Germline CDR1 LGHNA, CDR2 YNFKEQ. The CDR3 DNA follows: TGTGCCAGCAGCCAAGTTACCGCCCCCTACGAGCAGTACTTC. It encodes CASSQVTAPYEQYF.

This clone was seen only a few times. The chain links TRBV7-8 to TRBJ1-4, with a weak D call TRBD1 (5 bases). The germline V gene encodes CDR1 SGHVS and CDR2 FQNEAQ. The CDR3 is 15 residues long. The V end lost 2 bases, the J end lost 7 bases, and 14 bases lay between the germline ends. CDR3 residues: CASSLYFGGGEKLFF. The CDR3 DNA sequence: TGTGCCAGCAGCTTATATTTCGGGGGTGGTGAAAAACTGTTTTTT.

The rearrangement uses TRBV6-1 and TRBJ2-2; D possibly corresponds to TRBD2 (5 bases). Germline V gives CDR1 MNHNS, CDR2 SASEGT. With 3 bases removed from V and 6 bases from J, the gap between germline ends came to 11 bases. The CDR3 covers 14 residues. The CDR3 is CASSERAVSGELFF. CDR3 nucleotide sequence: TGTGCCAGCAGTGAGCGAGCGGTATCCGGGGAGCTGTTTTTT.

In this sample, this clone turned up a few times. Relative to the germline gene, one junction end is altered; a read error may explain this. This sequence joins TRBV12-3 or TRBV12-4 and TRBJ2-7; TRBD2 matches 7 bases. The CDR3 spans 15 residues. As DNA, the CDR3 is TGTTCCAGCAGTTTTTCTACTAGCGCTTCCTATGAGCAGTACTTC. Amino acids: CSSSFSTSASYEQYF.

This clone was recorded at least ten times. The chain uses TRBV27 and TRBJ2-1; D is perhaps TRBD2 (6 bases). Trimming removed 5 bases at V and 7 bases at J, with 15 bases between. CDR1 is MNHEY and CDR2 is SMNVEV in the germline V gene (reference sequence). The CDR3 covers 14 residues. CDR3 DNA: TGTGCCAGCAGTCCGGGACTCGCCGTAAATGAGCAGTTCTTC. Translation gives CASSPGLAVNEQFF.

V usage is TRBV20-1 and J usage is TRBJ2-5; maybe TRBD2 (5 bases). The CDR3 has 15 residues. V lost 2 bases and J lost 2, with 15 bases in between. CDR1 is DFQATT, CDR2 SNEGSKA, per germline (reference sequence). This CDR3 reads CSARSSRGNQETQYF. CDR3 DNA: TGCAGTGCTAGATCGTCCCGGGGTAATCAAGAGACCCAGTACTTC.

This clone was picked up a small number of times. A much bigger clone sits one base away, suggesting this may be a read error. The same CDR3 is also encoded by other DNA sequences in this sample. This sequence joins TRBV6-1 and TRBJ2-3; the D gene is possibly TRBD1 (6 bases). Trimming stripped 6 bases from V and 6 bases from J, with 16 bases between. This CDR3 contains 14 residues. Germline V gives CDR1 MNHNS, CDR2 SASEGT. The CDR3 loop is CASRLTGPADTQYF. The CDR3 region has the DNA TGTGCCAGCAGGTTAACAGGGCCCGCGGATACGCAGTATTTT.

To note about this clone: Germline and junction disagree at one end, which may indicate a read error. The chain combines TRBV11-2 with TRBJ2-1; tentative D call: TRBD1 (6 bases). This CDR3 is 12 amino acids long. The germline V gene has CDR1 SGHAT and CDR2 FQNNGV. CDR3 in DNA: TGTGCCAGCATCTTATGGGACAAAGCGCAGTTCTTC. Residues: CASILWDKAQFF.

This clone was detected ten times or more. The rearrangement links TRBV6-1 to TRBJ1-1; D is unresolved. The CDR3 sequence is 12 residues long. Germline lookup yields CDR1 MNHNS and CDR2 SASEGT. V was shortened by 4 bases and J by 8 bases, with 11 bases between the two germline ends. This CDR3 is CASSAVGTEAFF. The CDR3 DNA reads as TGTGCCAGCAGTGCCGTCGGAACAGAAGCTTTCTTT.

This clone was picked up many times. V is TRBV20-1 and J is TRBJ2-1, with TRBD1 identical over 8 bases. The V gene end was trimmed by 0 bases and the J gene end by 8 bases; junction bases not matched to a gene: 6. This CDR3 contains 14 residues. The germline V gene encodes CDR1 DFQATT and CDR2 SNEGSKA (reference sequence). Written as DNA, the CDR3 is TGCAGTGCTAGAGATGGACAGGGTGGCGATGAGCAGTTCTTC. Translation gives CSARDGQGGDEQFF.

This clone was seen many times. The chain has TRBV18 and TRBJ2-1; D not certain. This CDR3 contains 13 residues. V shed 5 bases and J shed 4 bases, with 9 bases lying between them. Germline values: CDR1 KGHSH, CDR2 LQKENI. The CDR3 here is CASSIVRYNEQFF. CDR3 bases: TGTGCCAGCTCAATAGTCAGGTACAATGAGCAGTTCTTC.

The chain uses TRBV11-2 and TRBJ1-2; TRBD1 matches at 9 bases. The germline CDR1 and CDR2 sequences are SGHAT and FQNNGV. The V and J ends lost 5 bases and 7 bases, in that order; junction bases with no gene match: 5. This CDR3 region has 13 residues. The CDR3 region has the DNA TGTGCCAGCAGCCCGACAGGGGGGGGTGGCTACACCTTC. Translated, it gives CASSPTGGGGYTF.

This clone has at least ten counts. V and J are TRBV19 and TRBJ1-1, with D perhaps matching TRBD1 (5 bases). Germline assignment: CDR1 LNHDA and CDR2 SQIVND (reference sequence). Deletions cut 7 bases from V and 3 bases from J, with 6 bases between. CDR3 size: 11 residues. CDR3 nucleotides: TGTGCCAGTATGGGGGACACTGAAGCTTTCTTT. It specifies CASMGDTEAFF.

This clone occurred many times. CDR3: CAISGAGDEQFF. The CDR3 DNA reads as TGTGCCATCAGTGGGGCAGGGGATGAGCAGTTCTTC. V gene TRBV10-3 combines with J gene TRBJ2-1, with a possible D match to TRBD1 (6 bases). The CDR3 runs to 12 residues. V lost 4 bases to trimming and J lost 8 bases, with 9 bases between them. Germline V gene sequence: CDR1 ENHRY, CDR2 SYGVKD.

This clone was picked up many times. This chain uses TRBV11-2 with TRBJ2-3; the D gene is possibly TRBD2 (5 bases). The CDR3 extends over 17 amino acids. Germline V gene lookup returns CDR1 SGHAT and CDR2 FQNNGV. V gave up 3 bases and J gave up 1 base, with 17 bases separating them. The CDR3 DNA reads as TGTGCCAGCAGCTTCCCTCGCGGTAGCGAGCGCACAGATACGCAGTATTTT. Its translation is CASSFPRGSERTDTQYF.

This clone was recorded many times. V is TRBV7-8 and J is TRBJ2-5; TRBD2 matches at 16 bases. V trimming: 5 bases; J trimming: 5 bases; junction bases outside the gene matches: 14. The CDR3 is 19 residues long. Germline-derived CDR1 and CDR2 are SGHVS and FQNEAQ. The CDR3 spells CASSPNRPGTSGRGETQYF. The CDR3 nucleotides read TGTGCCAGCAGCCCAAACCGTCCCGGGACTAGCGGGAGGGGGGAGACCCAGTACTTC.

This clone was seen at least ten times. The gene calls are TRBV20-1 and TRBJ1-4; possibly TRBD1 for D (5 bases). V shed 5 bases and J shed 5 bases, with 12 bases lying between them. This CDR3 spans 13 amino acids. Germline V gene sequence: CDR1 DFQATT, CDR2 SNEGSKA (reference sequence). The CDR3: CSAEGTANEKLFF. The CDR3, as DNA: TGCAGTGCTGAAGGGACGGCGAATGAAAAACTGTTTTTT.

This clone was counted ten times or more. The chain joins TRBV5-1 to TRBJ1-4; 7 positions agree with TRBD1. J lost 2 bases, V lost 0 bases, and 13 bases had no gene match. Germline V lookup: CDR1 SGHRS, CDR2 YFSETQ. The CDR3 has 19 amino acids. The CDR3 loop reads CASSLASWAGGHTNEKLFF. The CDR3 DNA follows: TGCGCCAGCAGCTTGGCGTCGTGGGCAGGGGGACACACTAATGAAAAACTGTTTTTT.

This clone has only a few counts. The J gene is TRBJ1-1, the V gene TRBV12-3 or TRBV12-4; D is undetermined. Trimming took off 1 base at V and 3 bases at J, with 3 bases between the two ends. This CDR3 is 12 amino acids long. The CDR3 nucleotides read TGTGCCAGCAGTTTAGAGGACACTGAAGCTTTCTTT. Translation gives CASSLEDTEAFF.

A remark on this clone: A read error may explain this, as a much larger clone is one base away. Since the CDR3 does not end with the conserved phenylalanine or tryptophan, this likely comes from a read error. The gene calls are TRBV5-5 and TRBJ2-2; D remains ambiguous. This CDR3 is 13 amino acids long. Trimming shortened V by 0 bases and J by 4 bases, and 4 bases separated the two germline ends. Germline V CDR1 and CDR2: SGHKS, YYEKEE (reference sequence). The CDR3 coding sequence is TGTGCCAGCAGCTTGGTGGTCACCGGGGAGCTGTTTCTT. It translates to CASSLVVTGELFL.

This clone was counted once. The chain has TRBV4-1 and TRBJ1-5; D gene ambiguous. The V gene lost 3 bases and the J gene lost 5 bases, with 8 bases spanning the gap. CDR3 size: 13 residues. The germline gives CDR1 MGHRA, CDR2 YSYEKL. DNA for the CDR3: TGCGCCAGCAGCCAGAAACCTTATCAGCCCCAGCATTTT. Its protein is CASSQKPYQPQHF.

This clone was observed many times. The chain recombines TRBV20-1 with TRBJ1-1; D is ambiguous. The CDR3 loop spans 12 amino acids. The V gene's germline CDR1 is DFQATT and CDR2 SNEGSKA (reference sequence). V was shortened by 3 bases and J by 4 bases, with 9 bases between the two germline ends. CDR3 sequence: CSASDGSTEAFF. The CDR3, as DNA: TGCAGTGCTAGCGATGGATCCACTGAAGCTTTCTTT.